What follows describes a single T cell receptor beta chain. As yet, its antigen is unknown. Those donors who had ophthalmopathy presented with moderate-to-severe activity, a CAS of ≥3, a NOSPECS of ≥4 and a duration under 3 months. Fresh peripheral blood (around 9.7 ml) yielded the PBMCs. This sample is drawn from a study of Graves' ophthalmopathy and Graves' hyperthyroidism. The germline V gene has CDR1 SGHTS and CDR2 YDEGEE. Trimming took 3 bases from V and 10 from J; bases not matched to a gene: 11. This CDR3 region has 14 residues. Amplification targeted the TCR beta CDR3 regions, with RNA transcripts as the source material. First-round RT-PCR employed HTBI primers, with a second-round multiplex PCR after it. Using its own MiXCR run on the multiplex PCR reads, TCRdb lists one record per CDR3 protein. The data contain some 240,000 distinct CDR3 sequences, around 45% of them seen just once; the ten biggest clones take up about half.

Notes on the study in general: Using a 13-signature model, the authors split ophthalmopathy from stable hyperthyroidism, with 85% to 90% sensitivity and roughly 80% specificity.

The sequencing input was peripheral blood. The gene calls are TRBV5-8 and TRBJ2-7; the match to TRBD2 covers 9 bases. This receptor was taken from an adult man with Graves' ophthalmopathy. DNA of the CDR3: TGTGCCAGCAGCTCCGGTATAGCGGGAGAGGACCAGTACTTC. Its protein is CASSSGIAGEDQYF.